This TCR beta chain was documented in a study of blood T cells in healthy people across ages. A sample-barcoded 5' primer and a J-beta primer mix were used in a second PCR of about 7 to 12 cycles. There were at least 2.5 million CDR3-containing paired-end reads obtained from each sample. MiXCR, run by TCRdb on the 5' RACE reads, gives a single entry per CDR3 protein. Among around 870,000 distinct CDR3 sequences listed, more than 25% were seen once. This clonotype occurred a few times. The specimen was blood. This TCR was sampled from a woman aged 80 or older in good health.

The CDR3 DNA follows: TGTGCCAGCAGCAAAGGAAACTGGACAGGGGGTTACGAGCAGTACTTC. This encodes CASSKGNWTGGYEQYF. The chain uses TRBV21-1 and TRBJ2-7; TRBD1, as called in the table, went unchecked against the DNA. TRBV21-1 is assigned pseudogene status. CDR3 length equals 16 residues.